Following are 8 T cell receptor beta chains from one sample sequenced in a study of STAT5B mutations in CD4+ large granular lymphocyte leukemia. Libraries were prepared by immunoSEQ multiplex PCR; TCRdb keeps only in-frame clonotypes and omits some of them. The sample shows approximately 30,000 clones, 85% to 90% of them seen only once. Sequencing was done on a sample of CD4+ T cells from blood buffy coats. The receptors derive from a human donor in good health.

The chain has TRBV27 and TRBJ1-5, with 8 positions matching TRBD1. CDR1 and CDR2 from the germline V gene are MNHEY and SMNVEV (reference sequence). With 5 bases clipped from V and 9 bases from J, the junction kept 9 bases outside the gene matches. The CDR3 extends over 14 amino acids. The CDR3 spells CASSLDRGLGPQHF. CDR3 nucleotide sequence: TGTGCCAGCAGTCTCGACAGGGGTTTAGGGCCCCAGCATTTT.

The CDR3 here is CASSNQGRGHYGYTF. Here the CDR3 DNA reads TGTGCCAGTAGTAACCAAGGCAGGGGCCACTATGGCTACACCTTC. The chain uses TRBV19 and TRBJ1-2, with a weak D call TRBD1 (6 bases). The germline V gene has CDR1 LNHDA and CDR2 SQIVND (reference sequence). CDR3 length equals 15 residues. Trimming removed 4 bases at V and 3 bases at J, with 15 bases between. Full variable domain (rest looked up from reference TRBV19 and TRBJ1-2): DGGITQSPKYLFRKEGQNVTLSCEQNLNHDAMYWYRQDPGQGLRLIYYSQIVNDFQKGDIAEGYSVSREKKESFPLTVTSAQKNPTAFYLCASSNQGRGHYGYTFGSGTRLTVV.

J is TRBJ2-5 and V is TRBV5-4; D ambiguous. V was trimmed by 0 bases and J by 2 bases, leaving 14 bases between them. The CDR3 extends over 16 amino acids. Germline CDR1 and CDR2: SGHNT and YYREEE (reference sequence). CDR3 coding DNA: TGTGCCAGCAGCTTGGGAGGACCAAACGGGCAAGAGACCCAGTACTTC. This translates into CASSLGGPNGQETQYF.

This clone was detected once. The rearrangement joins TRBV5-6 to TRBJ2-4, with D uncertain. Germline V gives CDR1 SGHDT, CDR2 YYEEEE. The CDR3 sequence is 14 residues long. V lost 1 base and J 1 base, leaving 6 bases between the germline ends. CDR3: CASSLMEAKNIQYF. Written as DNA, the CDR3 is TGTGCCAGCAGCTTGATGGAGGCCAAAAACATTCAGTACTTC. The complete variable domain, with remaining parts taken from reference TRBV5-6 and TRBJ2-4, reads DAGVTQSPTHLIKTRGQQVTLRCSPKSGHDTVSWYQQALGQGPQFIFQYYEEEERQRGNFPDRFSGHQFPNYSSELNVNALLLGDSALYLCASSLMEAKNIQYFGAGTRLSVL.

V gene TRBV4-2 combines with J gene TRBJ2-3, with 16 bases lining up with TRBD2. The CDR3 consists of 18 residues. Trimming took 5 bases from V and 1 from J; bases not matched to a gene: 6. The germline gives CDR1 LGHNA, CDR2 YNFKEQ. CDR3: CASSAGTSGRVGTDTQYF. CDR3 sequence (DNA): TGTGCCAGCAGCGCCGGGACTAGCGGGAGGGTGGGCACAGATACGCAGTATTTT.

The chain uses TRBV7-9 and TRBJ1-4; possibly TRBD1 for D (6 bases). The germline V gene encodes CDR1 SEHNR and CDR2 FQNEAQ (reference sequence). The ends were cut back, 7 bases at V and 7 bases at J, with 19 bases in the middle. The CDR3 is made up of 15 amino acids. CDR3 sequence reads: CASTPEGVGIEKLFF. The CDR3 DNA sequence: TGTGCCAGCACGCCCGAGGGGGTGGGGATTGAAAAACTGTTTTTT.

Notes on this clone: The junction and the germline gene differ at one end; a read error may be behind it. The chain carries TRBV7-7 and TRBJ2-1; a weak D match, TRBD2 (6 bases). CDR3 length equals 11 residues. Germline lookup yields CDR1 SSHAT and CDR2 FNYEAQ (reference sequence). The CDR3 DNA is TGTGCCAGCAGCCCGGGACGGGGGTTAATCTTC. This gives the protein CASSPGRGLIF.

The chain uses TRBV27 and TRBJ2-1; D is perhaps TRBD1 (6 bases). The ends were cut back, 3 bases at V and 0 bases at J, with 21 bases in the middle. CDR1 is MNHEY and CDR2 is SMNVEV in the germline V gene (reference sequence). CDR3 length: 19 amino acids. CDR3 DNA: TGTGCCAGCAGTTTGGGGACACGACACCCAACCAGCTCCTACAATGAGCAGTTCTTC. Its protein product is CASSLGTRHPTSSYNEQFF.